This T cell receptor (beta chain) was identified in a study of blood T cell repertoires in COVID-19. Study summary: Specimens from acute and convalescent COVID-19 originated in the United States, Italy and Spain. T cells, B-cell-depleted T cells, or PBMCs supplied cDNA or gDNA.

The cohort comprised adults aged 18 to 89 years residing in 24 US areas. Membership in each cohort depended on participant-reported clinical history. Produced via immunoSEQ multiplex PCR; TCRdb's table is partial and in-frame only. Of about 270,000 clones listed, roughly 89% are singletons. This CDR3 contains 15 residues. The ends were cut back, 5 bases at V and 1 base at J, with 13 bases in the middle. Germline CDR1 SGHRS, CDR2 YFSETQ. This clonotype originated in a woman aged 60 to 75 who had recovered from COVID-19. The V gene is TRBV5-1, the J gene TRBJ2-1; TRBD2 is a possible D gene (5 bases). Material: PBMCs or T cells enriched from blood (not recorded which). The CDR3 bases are TGCGCCAGCAGTTCCGACGGAGGATCCTACAATGAGCAGTTCTTC. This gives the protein CASSSDGGSYNEQFF.